The 15 T cell receptor beta chains presented below share a single source sample, sequenced in a study of T cells in Graves' hyperthyroidism and ophthalmopathy. Amplification of TCR beta CDR3 regions used RNA as the template. HTBI primers were employed in a first-round RT-PCR of the TCR CDR3. TCRdb analysed the multiplex PCR reads with MiXCR anew, one entry per CDR3 protein. This sample has a few hundred thousand distinct CDR3 sequences, with 12% to 15% found just once. Source material: blood. These receptors were taken from a woman aged 55 to 70 with Graves' ophthalmopathy.

At least ten counts were recorded for this clonotype. The chain combines TRBV2 with TRBJ1-3; tentatively, D is TRBD1 (5 bases). The germline V gene encodes CDR1 SNHLY and CDR2 FYNNEI. The V end lost 6 bases, the J end lost 0 bases, and 15 bases lay between the germline ends. The CDR3 length is 16 residues. The CDR3 spells CASSSGGASSGNTIYF. The CDR3, as DNA: TGTGCCAGCAGCTCCGGCGGGGCGAGCTCTGGAAACACCATATATTTT.

The table lists this clonotype with a few counts. The chain carries TRBV4-2 and TRBJ1-4; 9 bases align to TRBD1. Germline loops: CDR1 LGHNA, CDR2 YNFKEQ. CDR3 length: 15 residues. V trimming: 0 bases; J trimming: 8 bases; junction bases outside the gene matches: 4. CDR3 DNA sequence: TGTGCCAGCAGCCAAGAGATAACAGGGGGCGAAAAACTGTTTTTT. It codes for CASSQEITGGEKLFF.

This clonotype showed up many times. This rearrangement joins TRBV6-5 to TRBJ2-7; no definite D call. This CDR3 has 13 residues. Deletions cut 10 bases from V and 3 bases from J, with 16 bases between. The germline gives CDR1 MNHEY, CDR2 SVGAGI. This CDR3 reads CATIYGQFYEQYF. CDR3 nucleotides: TGTGCCACCATTTACGGGCAGTTCTACGAGCAGTACTTC.

The CDR3 here is CASRTSGGLTGGYTF. For the CDR3, the DNA is TGTGCCAGCAGAACCTCGGGGGGGCTAACGGGCGGCTACACCTTC. The chain is built from TRBV2 and TRBJ1-2, with a tentative D call TRBD1 (6 bases). Per the germline V gene, CDR1 is SNHLY and CDR2 is FYNNEI. The CDR3 extends over 15 amino acids. Trimming took 6 bases from V and 8 from J, leaving 22 bases between them.

This clonotype has ten or more counts. The J gene is TRBJ2-5, the V gene TRBV12-3 or TRBV12-4, with D hard to call. Between the trimmed V and J ends, which lost 6 bases and 5 bases, there was a span of 19 bases. This CDR3 contains 15 residues. In DNA, the CDR3 is TGTGCCAGCAGCTCTCAGTTCCTTGAGGAGGAGACCCAGTACTTC. It encodes CASSSQFLEEETQYF.

The sample holds many counts of this clonotype. V is TRBV5-5 and J is TRBJ2-3; no firm D call. This CDR3 contains 15 residues. The germline gives CDR1 SGHKS, CDR2 YYEKEE (reference sequence). Trimming removed 4 bases from V and 0 bases from J, with 12 bases in between. The CDR3 protein is CASSPIITSTDTQYF. The CDR3 DNA reads TGTGCCAGCAGCCCTATTATAACTAGCACAGATACGCAGTATTTT.

This clonotype was detected a few times. The rearrangement links TRBV6-1 to TRBJ2-2; tentative D call: TRBD1 (5 bases). Germline CDR1 MNHNS, CDR2 SASEGT. The CDR3 has 16 residues. V shed 5 bases and J shed 4 bases, with 17 bases lying between them. The CDR3 spells CASSSADRIPTGELFF. The CDR3 nucleotides are TGTGCCAGCAGTTCCGCCGACAGAATCCCCACCGGGGAGCTGTTTTTT.

This clonotype was counted many times. The gene calls are TRBV27 and TRBJ2-7, with 9 bases matching TRBD1. The junction had 6 bases not matched to a gene; V was cut back by 5 bases and J by 4 bases. Germline V lookup: CDR1 MNHEY, CDR2 SMNVEV (reference sequence). The CDR3 length is 14 residues. The chain's CDR3 is CASSDTGGGYEQYF. CDR3 nucleotides: TGTGCCAGCAGTGATACAGGGGGCGGATACGAGCAGTACTTC.

This clonotype has a handful of counts. V is TRBV29-1 and J is TRBJ2-2; no reliable D call. Germline CDR1 and CDR2: SQVTM and ANQGSEA. This CDR3 region has 13 residues. Trimming took 7 bases from V and 0 from J, leaving 9 bases between them. The chain's CDR3 is CSGSWANTGELFF. The CDR3 DNA sequence: TGCAGCGGGAGCTGGGCGAACACCGGGGAGCTGTTTTTT.

This clonotype has a count of ten or more. The chain uses TRBV11-2 and TRBJ2-7; TRBD2 matches 9 bases. V shed 4 bases, J shed 2 bases, and the junction held 9 bases outside the gene matches. This CDR3 spans 16 amino acids. CDR1 SGHAT and CDR2 FQNNGV come from the germline V gene. The CDR3 nucleotides are TGTGCCAGCAGCTCCCAGCGAGCGGGAGGAACCTACGAGCAGTACTTC. As protein: CASSSQRAGGTYEQYF.

This clonotype was seen many times. The chain joins TRBV3-1 to TRBJ1-1, with 7 bases matching TRBD1. The CDR3 totals 15 residues. The J segment lost 3 bases and the V segment lost 3 bases, leaving 7 bases of the junction unmatched. Germline-derived CDR1 and CDR2 are LGHDT and YNNKEL (reference sequence). The CDR3 is CASSQWTGRDTEAFF. Here the CDR3 DNA reads TGTGCCAGCAGCCAGTGGACAGGTCGAGACACTGAAGCTTTCTTT.

This clonotype was seen many times. The chain couples TRBV29-1 to TRBJ2-7; 10 positions agree with TRBD2. There are 14 residues in the CDR3. Germline CDR1 is SQVTM and CDR2 is ANQGSEA. After removal of 4 bases from V and 4 bases from J, the junction contained 7 bases not matched to a gene. CDR3 region: CSVGGASGGYEQYF. Written as DNA, the CDR3 is TGCAGCGTTGGAGGGGCTAGCGGGGGATACGAGCAGTACTTC.

This clonotype was seen ten or more times. V is TRBV5-1 and J is TRBJ2-1, with D unclear. Trimming took 1 base from V and 9 from J, leaving 11 bases between them. CDR3 length: 13 amino acids. CDR1 is SGHRS and CDR2 is YFSETQ in the germline V gene. The CDR3 sequence: CASSLTNWGEQFF. CDR3 coding DNA: TGCGCCAGCAGCTTGACCAACTGGGGTGAGCAGTTCTTC.

The V call is TRBV29-1, the J call TRBJ2-2, with unresolved D. Trimming took 7 bases from V and 0 from J, leaving 6 bases between them. This CDR3 comprises 12 residues. The V gene's germline CDR1 is SQVTM and CDR2 ANQGSEA. In DNA form, the CDR3 reads TGCAGCGCTCAGGCGAACACCGGGGAGCTGTTTTTT. Its protein is CSAQANTGELFF.

At least ten counts were recorded for this clonotype. The chain links TRBV20-1 to TRBJ2-5, with D perhaps matching TRBD1 (6 bases). Germline V gene lookup returns CDR1 DFQATT and CDR2 SNEGSKA (reference sequence). Trimming removed 4 bases from V and 5 bases from J, with 17 bases in between. This CDR3 contains 14 residues. The CDR3 sequence: CSATPPHRAETQYF. CDR3 nucleotides: TGCAGTGCTACCCCCCCCCACAGGGCGGAGACCCAGTACTTC.